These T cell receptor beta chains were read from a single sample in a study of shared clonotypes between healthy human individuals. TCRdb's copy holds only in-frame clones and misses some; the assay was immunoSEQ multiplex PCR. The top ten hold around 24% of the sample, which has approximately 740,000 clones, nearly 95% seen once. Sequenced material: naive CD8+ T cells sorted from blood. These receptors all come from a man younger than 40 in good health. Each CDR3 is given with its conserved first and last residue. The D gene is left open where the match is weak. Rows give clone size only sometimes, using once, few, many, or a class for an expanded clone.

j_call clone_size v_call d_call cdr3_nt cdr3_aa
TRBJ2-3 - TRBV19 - TGTGCCAGTAGTTGGGGCCCTAACACAGATACGCAGTATTTT CASSWGPNTDTQYF
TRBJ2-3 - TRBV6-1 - TGTGCCAGCAGTGACCCCGCGGAGCGAGGAGGACCAGATACGCAGTATTTT CASSDPAERGGPDTQYF
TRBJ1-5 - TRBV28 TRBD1 TGTGCCAGCAGTTCCCGTTACAGGGGCAACGAGCCCCAGCATTTT CASSSRYRGNEPQHF
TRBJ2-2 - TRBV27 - TGTGCCAGCAGTACTACCGGGGCTAGTCCCATCGGGGAGCTGTTTTTT CASSTTGASPIGELFF
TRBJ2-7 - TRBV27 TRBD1 TGTGCCAGCAGCTACTCCACCGGGACAGTCTCCTACGAGCAGTACTTC CASSYSTGTVSYEQYF
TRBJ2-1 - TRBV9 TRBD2 TGTGCCAGCAGCGTAGGACTAGCTCAGGATGAGCAGTTCTTC CASSVGLAQDEQFF
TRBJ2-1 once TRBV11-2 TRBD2 TGTGCCAGCAGCTTAGGAGCTAGCGGGAGGGAAAGCTACAATGAGCAGTTCTTC CASSLGASGRESYNEQFF
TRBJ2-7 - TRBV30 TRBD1 TGTGCCTGGAGTCCGGGACAGGGAGACCCCTACGAGCAGTACTTC CAWSPGQGDPYEQYF
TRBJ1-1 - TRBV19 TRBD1 TGTGCCAGTAGTAAAGACAGGGTTTACGCTGAAGCTTTCTTT CASSKDRVYAEAFF
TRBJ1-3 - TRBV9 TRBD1 TGTGCCAGCCAACCGGGACAGGGGAACACCATATATTTT CASQPGQGNTIYF
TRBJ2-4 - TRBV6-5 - TGTGCCAGCAGTTACTCCCAGGGTGATGGAAACATTCAGTACTTC CASSYSQGDGNIQYF
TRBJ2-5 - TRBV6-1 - TGTGCCAGCAGTGAGCGAGTAATACACCGGTCAACAAGGGGGGAGACCCAGTACTTC CASSERVIHRSTRGETQYF
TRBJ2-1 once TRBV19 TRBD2 TGTGCCAGTAGTATAGGGGGGGGAAATGAGCAGTTCTTC CASSIGGGNEQFF
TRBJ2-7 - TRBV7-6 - TGTGCCAGCAGCGAGACAGAGACCTACGAGCAGTACTTC CASSETETYEQYF
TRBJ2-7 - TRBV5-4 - TGTGCCAGCAGCTTTGGGACGGGCTCCTACGAGCAGTACTTC CASSFGTGSYEQYF
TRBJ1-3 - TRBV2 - TGTGCCAGCAGTGATGCAGGTAAATCTGGAAGAAACACCATATATTTT CASSDAGKSGRNTIYF
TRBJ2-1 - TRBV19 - TGTGCCAGTAGTATAGCCCAAGGTGTCCTCTCCTACAATGAGCAGTTCTTC CASSIAQGVLSYNEQFF
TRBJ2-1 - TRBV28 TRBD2 TGTGCCAGCAGTGTGCTGACTAGCGGACTTTACAATGAGCAGTTCTTC CASSVLTSGLYNEQFF
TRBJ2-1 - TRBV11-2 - TGTGCCAGCAGCTTATCCCAGGGTTTTAGTATTCAGTTCTTC CASSLSQGFSIQFF
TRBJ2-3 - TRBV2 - TGTGCCAGTGAACGAGGTTCTAACACAGATACGCAGTATTTT CASERGSNTDTQYF
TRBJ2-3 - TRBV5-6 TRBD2 TGTGCCAGCAGCGCTCTAGCGGGAGTAAAACAAAGCACAGATACGCAGTATTTT CASSALAGVKQSTDTQYF
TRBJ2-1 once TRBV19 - TGTGCCAGTAGTATTCTGACCCCGGCAGGAGTGAGCGAGCAGTTCTTC CASSILTPAGVSEQFF
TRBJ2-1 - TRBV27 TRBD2 TGTGCCAGCAGCCCCGGGGGGGGTTCCTACAATGAGCAGTTCTTC CASSPGGGSYNEQFF
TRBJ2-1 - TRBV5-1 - TGCGCCAGCAGCTTGCCCCTCTCCGGTGAGCAGTTCTTC CASSLPLSGEQFF
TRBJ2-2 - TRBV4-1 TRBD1 TGCGCCACACAGGGGGCGGTAAACACCGGGGAGCTGTTTTTT CATQGAVNTGELFF
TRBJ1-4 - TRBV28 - TGTGCCAGCAGTTTCGGGAAATCAACTAATGAAAAACTGTTTTTT CASSFGKSTNEKLFF
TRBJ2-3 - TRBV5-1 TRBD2 TGCGCCAGCGGAACCGGGACTAGCGGGAAGACAGATACGCAGTATTTT CASGTGTSGKTDTQYF
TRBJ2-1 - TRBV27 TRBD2 TGTGCCAGCAGTCCGGGACTAGCGATAAATGAGCAGTTCTTC CASSPGLAINEQFF
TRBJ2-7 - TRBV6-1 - TGTGCCAGCAGGGCGCGAAGCTCCTACGAGCAGTACTTC CASRARSSYEQYF
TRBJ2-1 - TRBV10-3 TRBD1 TGTGCCATCAGTGAGCAACTGGGACAGGGGGCTGACAATGAGCAGTTCTTC CAISEQLGQGADNEQFF
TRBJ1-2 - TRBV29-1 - TGCAGCGTTGAGGAGAACAACTATGGCTACACCTTC CSVEENNYGYTF
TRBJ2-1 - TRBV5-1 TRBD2 TGCGCCAGCAGCTTGGCCCAAGCGGGAGGTGGCGATGAGCAGTTCTTC CASSLAQAGGGDEQFF
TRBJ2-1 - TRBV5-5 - TGTGCCAGCAGCTTATCCGCTCTGGCGGGATGGTCGTACAATGAGCAGTTCTTC CASSLSALAGWSYNEQFF
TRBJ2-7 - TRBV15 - TGTGCCACCAGCAGAGTTGGGCTGGTCCACGAGCAGTACTTC CATSRVGLVHEQYF
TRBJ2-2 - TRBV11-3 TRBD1 TGTGCCAGCAGCTTAGCGTCCGGGACAGGGGACACCGGGGAGCTGTTTTTT CASSLASGTGDTGELFF
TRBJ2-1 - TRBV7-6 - TGTGCCAGCAGCCGACTAAACAATGAGCAGTTCTTC CASSRLNNEQFF
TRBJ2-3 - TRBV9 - TGTGCCAGCAGCGGCCCAGGGGATGGCACAGATACGCAGTATTTT CASSGPGDGTDTQYF
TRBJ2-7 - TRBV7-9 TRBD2 TGTGCCAGCAGCATAGCCCTAGCGGGACTCTCCTACGAGCAGTACTTC CASSIALAGLSYEQYF
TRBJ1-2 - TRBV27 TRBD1 TGTGCCAGCACCCCACTGGAGACAGGGGGATATGGCTACACCTTC CASTPLETGGYGYTF
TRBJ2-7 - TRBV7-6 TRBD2 TGTGCCAGCAGCTCTGGACTAGCGGAGCCCTACGAGCAGTACTTC CASSSGLAEPYEQYF
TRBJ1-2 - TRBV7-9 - TGTGCCAGCAGCCGTAGGGATGGCTACACCTTC CASSRRDGYTF
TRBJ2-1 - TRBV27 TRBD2 TGTGCCAGCAGTTTAAATCTCGGGGACTATAACAATGAGCAGTTCTTC CASSLNLGDYNNEQFF
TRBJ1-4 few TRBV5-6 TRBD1 TGTGCCAGCAGCTCTGGGACAGGGAGCCTGTTTTTT CASSSGTGSLFF
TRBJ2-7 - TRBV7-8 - TGTGCCAGCAGCCCAAGACAGGTTCTCTACGAGCAGTACTTC CASSPRQVLYEQYF
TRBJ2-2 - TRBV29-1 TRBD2 TGCAGCGTTGAAGGGACTAGCGGGAGCACCGGGGAGCTGTTTTTT CSVEGTSGSTGELFF
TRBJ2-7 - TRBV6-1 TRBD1 TGTGCCAGCAGTGAAGCGCTTCCGGGACAGGGAAACTACGAGCAGTACTTC CASSEALPGQGNYEQYF
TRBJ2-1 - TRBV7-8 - TGTGCCAGCAGCTTAGTATCCACTGAGCAGTTCTTC CASSLVSTEQFF
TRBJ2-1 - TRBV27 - TGTGCCAGCAGTTTATTGGGACCACCTAATGAGCAGTTCTTC CASSLLGPPNEQFF
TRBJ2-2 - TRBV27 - TGTGCCAGCAGGGGGACTACCGGGGAGCTGTTTTTT CASRGTTGELFF
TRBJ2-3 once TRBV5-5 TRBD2 TGTGCCAGCAGCTTGGGAGGGCTAGCGGGAGGGATAAGCACAGATACGCAGTATTTT CASSLGGLAGGISTDTQYF
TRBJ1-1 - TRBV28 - TGTGCCAGCAGTTCCCCGGGGTCGAACACTGAAGCTTTCTTT CASSSPGSNTEAFF
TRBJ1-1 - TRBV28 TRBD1 TGTGCCAGCAGGGAGGACAGGATTGAGGCTTTCTTT CASREDRIEAFF
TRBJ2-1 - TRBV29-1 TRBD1 TGCAGCGTTGTCAGGACAGGGAGACATGAGCAGTTCTTC CSVVRTGRHEQFF
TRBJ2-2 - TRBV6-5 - TGTGCCAGCAGTTATATTGGGACGAACACCGGGGAGCTGTTTTTT CASSYIGTNTGELFF
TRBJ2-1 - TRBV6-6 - TGTGCCAGCAGAGATTTAACGAGCTCCTACAATGAGCAGTTCTTC CASRDLTSSYNEQFF
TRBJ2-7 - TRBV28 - TGTGCCAGCAGTTGGGCCGGGGGTACTGGGCCCTACGAGCAGTACTTC CASSWAGGTGPYEQYF
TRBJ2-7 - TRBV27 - TGTGCCAGCAGGGTATCCTACGAGCAGTACTTC CASRVSYEQYF
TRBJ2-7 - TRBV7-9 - TGTGCCAGCAGCTTAGTTCCAGGGTTAAGCTCCTACGAGCAGTACTTC CASSLVPGLSSYEQYF
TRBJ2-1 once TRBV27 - TGTGCCAGCAGTTTAACGGGGAACTCCTACAATGAGCAGTTCTTC CASSLTGNSYNEQFF
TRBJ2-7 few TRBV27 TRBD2 TGTGCCAGCAGTAGGTATAGCGGGAGAATGTCCTACGAGCAGTACTTC CASSRYSGRMSYEQYF